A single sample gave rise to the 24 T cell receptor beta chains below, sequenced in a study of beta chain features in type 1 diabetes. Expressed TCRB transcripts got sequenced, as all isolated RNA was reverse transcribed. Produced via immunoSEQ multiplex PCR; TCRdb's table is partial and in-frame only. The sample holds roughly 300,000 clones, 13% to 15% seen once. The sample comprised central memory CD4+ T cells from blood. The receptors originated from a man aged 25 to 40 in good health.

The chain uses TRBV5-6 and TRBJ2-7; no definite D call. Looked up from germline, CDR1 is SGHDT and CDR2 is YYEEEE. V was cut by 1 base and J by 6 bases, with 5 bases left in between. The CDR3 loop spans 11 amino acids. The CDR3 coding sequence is TGTGCCAGCAGCTTGCGGCGCGAGCAGTACTTC. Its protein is CASSLRREQYF.

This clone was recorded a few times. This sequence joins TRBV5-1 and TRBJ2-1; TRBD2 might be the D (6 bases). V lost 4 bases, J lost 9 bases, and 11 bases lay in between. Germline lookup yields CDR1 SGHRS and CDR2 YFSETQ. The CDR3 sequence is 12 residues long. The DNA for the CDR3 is TGCGCCAGCAGCGCTGCTAGCGCTGAGCAGTTCTTC. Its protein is CASSAASAEQFF. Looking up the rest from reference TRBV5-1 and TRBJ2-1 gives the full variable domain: KAGVTQTPRYLIKTRGQQVTLSCSPISGHRSVSWYQQTPGQGLQFLFEYFSETQRNKGNFPGRFSGRQFSNSRSEMNVSTLELGDSALYLCASSAASAEQFFGPGTRLTVL.

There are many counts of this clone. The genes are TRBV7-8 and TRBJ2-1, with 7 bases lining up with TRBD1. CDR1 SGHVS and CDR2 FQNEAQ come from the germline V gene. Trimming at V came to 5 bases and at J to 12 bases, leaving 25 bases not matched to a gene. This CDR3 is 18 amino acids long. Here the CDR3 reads CASSPGTAASLVARRQFF. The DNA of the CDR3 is TGTGCCAGCAGCCCTGGGACAGCAGCGTCCCTGGTGGCCCGTCGGCAGTTCTTC.

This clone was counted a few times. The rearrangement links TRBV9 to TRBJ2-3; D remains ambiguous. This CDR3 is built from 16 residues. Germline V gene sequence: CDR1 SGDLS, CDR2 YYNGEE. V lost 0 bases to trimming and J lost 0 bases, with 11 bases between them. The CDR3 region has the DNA TGTGCCAGCAGCGTAGGGACGATTACTAGCACAGATACGCAGTATTTT. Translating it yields CASSVGTITSTDTQYF.

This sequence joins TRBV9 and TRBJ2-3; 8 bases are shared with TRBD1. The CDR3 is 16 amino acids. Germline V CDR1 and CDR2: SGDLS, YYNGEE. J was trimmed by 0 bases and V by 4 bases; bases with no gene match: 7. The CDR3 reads CASSFQGALSTDTQYF. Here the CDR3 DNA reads TGTGCCAGCAGCTTCCAGGGGGCTCTTAGCACAGATACGCAGTATTTT.

CDR3 bases: TGTGCCAGCACCTTCGGGACTAGCGGGGGGAGGACCCAGTACTTC. It yields the protein CASTFGTSGGRTQYF. V usage is TRBV11-2 and J usage is TRBJ2-5; 15 bases are a match to TRBD2. The V gene's germline CDR1 is SGHAT and CDR2 FQNNGV. With V trimmed by 7 bases and J by 7 bases, 7 bases remained unmatched. The CDR3 is 15 residues long.

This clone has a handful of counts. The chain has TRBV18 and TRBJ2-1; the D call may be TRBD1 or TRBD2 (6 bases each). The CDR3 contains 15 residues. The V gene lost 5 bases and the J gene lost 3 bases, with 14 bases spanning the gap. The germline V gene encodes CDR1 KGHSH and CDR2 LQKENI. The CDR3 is CASSGGGNDYNEQFF. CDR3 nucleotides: TGTGCCAGCTCAGGGGGCGGGAACGACTACAATGAGCAGTTCTTC.

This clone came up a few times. The CDR3 DNA follows: TGTGCCAGCAGACAGGGGAATAGCAATCAGCCCCAGCATTTT. Amino acids: CASRQGNSNQPQHF. The chain employs TRBV27 and TRBJ1-5; 7 bases agree with TRBD1. V dropped 6 bases and J dropped 0; count of bases not matched to a gene: 2. The CDR3 is 14 residues long. Germline CDR1 reads MNHEY; CDR2 reads SMNVEV (reference sequence).

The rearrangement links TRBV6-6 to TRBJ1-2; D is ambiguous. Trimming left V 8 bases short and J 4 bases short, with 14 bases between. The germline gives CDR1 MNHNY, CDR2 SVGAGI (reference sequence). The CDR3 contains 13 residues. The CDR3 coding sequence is TGTGCCAGCTCCTTGGAGGGAATCTATGGCTACACCTTC. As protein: CASSLEGIYGYTF.

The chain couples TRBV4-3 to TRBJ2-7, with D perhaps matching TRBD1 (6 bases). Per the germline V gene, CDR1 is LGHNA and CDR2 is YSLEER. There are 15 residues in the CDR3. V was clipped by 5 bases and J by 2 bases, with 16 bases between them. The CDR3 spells CASSERTTGTYEQYF. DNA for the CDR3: TGCGCCAGCAGCGAACGGACAACAGGGACCTACGAGCAGTACTTC.

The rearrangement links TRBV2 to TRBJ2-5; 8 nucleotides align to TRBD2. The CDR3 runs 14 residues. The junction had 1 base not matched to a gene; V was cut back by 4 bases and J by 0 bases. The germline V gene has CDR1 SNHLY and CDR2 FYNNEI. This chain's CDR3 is CASSAGGNQETQYF. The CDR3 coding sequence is TGTGCCAGCAGTGCGGGGGGGAACCAAGAGACCCAGTACTTC.

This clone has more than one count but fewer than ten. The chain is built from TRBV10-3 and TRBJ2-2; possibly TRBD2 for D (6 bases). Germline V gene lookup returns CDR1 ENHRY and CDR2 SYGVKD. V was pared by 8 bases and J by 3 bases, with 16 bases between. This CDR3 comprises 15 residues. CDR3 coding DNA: TGTGCCATCTTGAGGGGAGGTTGGGACACCGGGGAGCTGTTTTTT. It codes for CAILRGGWDTGELFF.

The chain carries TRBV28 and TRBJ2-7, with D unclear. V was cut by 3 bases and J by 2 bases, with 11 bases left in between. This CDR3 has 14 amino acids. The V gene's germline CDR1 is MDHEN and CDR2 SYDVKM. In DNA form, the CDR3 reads TGTGCCAGCAGTTTTGCACAGAATCCCTACGAGCAGTACTTC. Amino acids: CASSFAQNPYEQYF. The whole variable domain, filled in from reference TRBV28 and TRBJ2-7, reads DVKVTQSSRYLVKRTGEKVFLECVQDMDHENMFWYRQDPGLGLRLIYFSYDVKMKEKGDIPEGYSVSREKKERFSLILESASTNQTSMYLCASSFAQNPYEQYFGPGTRLTVT.

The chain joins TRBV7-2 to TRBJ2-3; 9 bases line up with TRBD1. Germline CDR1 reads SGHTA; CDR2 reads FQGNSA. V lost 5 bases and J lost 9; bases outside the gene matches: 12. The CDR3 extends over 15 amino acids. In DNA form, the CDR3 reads TGTGCCAGCAGCATCTCCGGGACAGGGCTCGAGACGCAGTATTTT. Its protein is CASSISGTGLETQYF.

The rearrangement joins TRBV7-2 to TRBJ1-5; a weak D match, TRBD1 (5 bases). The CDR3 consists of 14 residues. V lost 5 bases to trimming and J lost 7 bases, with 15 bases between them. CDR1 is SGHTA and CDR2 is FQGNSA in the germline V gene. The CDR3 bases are TGTGCCAGCAGCAAATCCAGGGCCGGCCAGCCCCAGCATTTT. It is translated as CASSKSRAGQPQHF. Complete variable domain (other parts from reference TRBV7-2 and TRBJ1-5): GAGVSQSPSNKVTEKGKDVELRCDPISGHTALYWYRQSLGQGLEFLIYFQGNSAPDKSGLPSDRFSAERTGGSVSTLTIQRTQQEDSAVYLCASSKSRAGQPQHFGDGTRLSIL.

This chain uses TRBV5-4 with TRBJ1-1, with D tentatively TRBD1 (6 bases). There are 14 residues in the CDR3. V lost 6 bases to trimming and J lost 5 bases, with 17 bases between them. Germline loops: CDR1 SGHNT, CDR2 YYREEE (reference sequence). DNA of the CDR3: TGTGCCAGCATGGGGACAAGCCGTCGGACTGAAGCTTTCTTT. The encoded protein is CASMGTSRRTEAFF. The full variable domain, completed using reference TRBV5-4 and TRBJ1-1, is ETGVTQSPTHLIKTRGQQVTLRCSSQSGHNTVSWYQQALGQGPQFIFQYYREEENGRGNFPPRFSGLQFPNYSSELNVNALELDDSALYLCASMGTSRRTEAFFGQGTRLTVV.

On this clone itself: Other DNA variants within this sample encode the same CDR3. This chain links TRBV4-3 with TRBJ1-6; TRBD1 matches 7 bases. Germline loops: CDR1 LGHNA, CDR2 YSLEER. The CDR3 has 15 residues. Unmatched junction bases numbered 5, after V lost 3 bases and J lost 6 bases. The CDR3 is CASSQNRGGNSPLHF. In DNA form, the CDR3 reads TGCGCCAGCAGCCAGAACAGGGGCGGTAATTCACCCCTCCACTTT.

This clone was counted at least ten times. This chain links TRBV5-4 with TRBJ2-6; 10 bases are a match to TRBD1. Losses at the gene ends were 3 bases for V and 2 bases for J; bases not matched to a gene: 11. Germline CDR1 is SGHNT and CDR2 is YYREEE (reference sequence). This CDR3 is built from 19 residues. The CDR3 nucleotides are TGTGCCAGCAGCTCGGGGGACAGGGGCCTCCTCGCTGGGGCCAACGTCCTGACTTTC. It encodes CASSSGDRGLLAGANVLTF.

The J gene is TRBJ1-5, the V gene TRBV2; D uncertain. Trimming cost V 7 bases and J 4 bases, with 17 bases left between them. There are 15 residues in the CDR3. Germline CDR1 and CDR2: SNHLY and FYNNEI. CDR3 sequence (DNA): TGTGCCAGCATCCTTGACCCTTCGGGGAATCAGCCCCAGCATTTT. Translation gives CASILDPSGNQPQHF.

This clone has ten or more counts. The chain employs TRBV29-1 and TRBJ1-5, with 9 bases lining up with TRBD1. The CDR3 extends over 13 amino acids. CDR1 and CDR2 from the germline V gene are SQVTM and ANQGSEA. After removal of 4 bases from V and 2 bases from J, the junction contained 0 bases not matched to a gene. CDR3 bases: TGCAGCGTTGGGGACAGGGGCAATCAGCCCCAGCATTTT. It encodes CSVGDRGNQPQHF. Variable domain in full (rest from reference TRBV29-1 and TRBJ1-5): SAVISQKPSRDICQRGTSLTIQCQVDSQVTMMFWYRQQPGQSLTLIATANQGSEATYESGFVIDKFPISRPNLTFSTLTVSNMSPEDSSIYLCSVGDRGNQPQHFGDGTRLSIL.

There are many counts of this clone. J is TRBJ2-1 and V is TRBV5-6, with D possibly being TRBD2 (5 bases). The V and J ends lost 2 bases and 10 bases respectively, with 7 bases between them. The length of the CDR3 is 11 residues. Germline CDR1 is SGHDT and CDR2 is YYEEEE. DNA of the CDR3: TGTGCCAGCAGCTTAGCGGAGGAGCAGTTCTTC. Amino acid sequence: CASSLAEEQFF.

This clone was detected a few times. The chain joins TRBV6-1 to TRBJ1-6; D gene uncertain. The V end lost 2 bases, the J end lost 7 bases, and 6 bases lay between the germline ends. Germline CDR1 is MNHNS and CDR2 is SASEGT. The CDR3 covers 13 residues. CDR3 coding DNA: TGTGCCAGCAGTGAATATGTAAATTCACCCCTCCACTTT. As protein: CASSEYVNSPLHF.

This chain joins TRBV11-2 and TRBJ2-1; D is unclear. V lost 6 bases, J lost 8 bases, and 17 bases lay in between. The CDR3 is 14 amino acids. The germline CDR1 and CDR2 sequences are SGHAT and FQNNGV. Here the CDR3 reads CASRHSRLSHEQFF. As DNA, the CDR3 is TGTGCCAGCAGACACTCCAGGCTCTCGCATGAGCAGTTCTTC.

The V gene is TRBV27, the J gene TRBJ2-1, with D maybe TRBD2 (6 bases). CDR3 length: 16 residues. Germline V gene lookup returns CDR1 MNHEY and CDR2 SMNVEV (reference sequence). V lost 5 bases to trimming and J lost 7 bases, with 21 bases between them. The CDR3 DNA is TGTGCCAGCAGTGTTCCGTCGGGAGTGCGAATTAATGAGCAGTTCTTC. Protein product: CASSVPSGVRINEQFF.